The entry that follows covers one TCR beta chain sequence. These data belong to a study of technical replicates of blood from a handful of donors. The protocol was immunoSEQ multiplex PCR, while the TCRdb copy is restricted to in-frame clones and leaves out a portion. The data contain about 56,000 clones, almost 95% of them singletons. V lost 0 bases and J 10 bases, leaving 10 bases between the germline ends. The germline V gene encodes CDR1 SGHTA and CDR2 FQGNSA. There are 13 residues in the CDR3. The sequencing input was PBMCs. V and J are TRBV7-2 and TRBJ2-1; no clear D gene. The sequence derives from a human donor in good health. Some clones in this sample may be carry-over from other donors' samples. CDR3 sequence reads: CASSLAQTREQFF. In nucleotides, the CDR3 is TGTGCCAGCAGCTTAGCGCAGACAAGGGAGCAGTTCTTC.